This is a list of T cell receptor beta chains from one sample in a study of metastatic and nonmetastatic thyroid tumors. TCRdb re-called clones via MiXCR from the PCR reads. The repertoire holds approximately 21,000 clones, with around 17% as singletons. Sequencing was done on a sample of blood. All receptors derive from a male donor with papillary thyroid cancer or a benign thyroid nodule (not recorded which). Some clones in this sample may be carry-over from other donors' samples. Both conserved end residues are part of each CDR3. D genes are given only for firm matches. For some rows the clone size is stated as once, few or many, or as a class when expanded; others skip it.

j_gene	d_gene	len	abundance	v_gene	CDR3aa	CDR3nt
TRBJ2-5	TRBD2	14	many	TRBV7-2	CASSRLAGKETQYF	TGTGCCAGCAGCCGACTAGCGGGAAAAGAGACCCAGTACTTC
TRBJ1-1	TRBD1	14	NA	TRBV7-3	CASSLQQGSTEAFF	TGTGCCAGCAGCCTCCAACAGGGGTCAACTGAAGCTTTCTTT
TRBJ2-3	NA	17	NA	TRBV6-5	CASSRIRAEGRADTQYF	TGTGCCAGCAGCCGCATCAGGGCCGAGGGGCGCGCAGATACGCAGTATTTT
TRBJ1-2	NA	14	medium-sized	TRBV25-1	CASSVGEANYGYTF	TGTGCCAGCAGTGTAGGCGAAGCTAACTATGGCTACACCTTC
TRBJ2-1	NA	15	many	TRBV25-1	CASSESPRAYNEQFF	TGTGCCAGCAGTGAATCCCCCAGGGCCTACAATGAGCAGTTCTTC
TRBJ2-1	NA	14	many	TRBV4-2	CASSQGRGYNEQFF	TGTGCCAGCAGCCAGGGGCGGGGCTACAATGAGCAGTTCTTC
TRBJ2-1	NA	14	NA	TRBV2	CASGHLSSYNEQFF	TGTGCCAGCGGACACCTGAGCTCCTACAATGAGCAGTTCTTC
TRBJ2-7	NA	14	NA	TRBV11-2	CATTAGPGGYEQYF	TGTGCCACCACGGCGGGACCGGGTGGGTACGAGCAGTACTTC
TRBJ1-5	TRBD1	16	NA	TRBV11-2	CASSFSTGSGNQPQHF	TGTGCCAGCAGCTTCTCGACAGGGTCCGGCAATCAGCCCCAGCATTTT
TRBJ1-2	NA	13	many	TRBV7-9	CASSLELSLGYTF	TGTGCCAGCAGCTTAGAACTTTCTTTGGGCTACACCTTC
TRBJ2-2	TRBD1	16	many	TRBV4-1	CASSQAPRGPHGELFF	TGCGCCAGCAGCCAAGCGCCCAGGGGGCCACACGGGGAGCTGTTTTTT
TRBJ2-7	NA	12	few	TRBV19	CSSSGDSYDQYF	TGTTCCAGTAGCGGGGACAGCTACGATCAGTACTTC
TRBJ2-6	NA	18	NA	TRBV11-2	CASFIVWGPQTGANVLTF	TGTGCCAGCTTTATAGTGTGGGGGCCGCAGACTGGGGCCAACGTCCTGACTTTC
TRBJ2-7	TRBD1	14	medium-sized	TRBV19	CASGDLGGPYEQYF	TGTGCCAGTGGGGACCTAGGGGGCCCTTACGAGCAGTACTTC
TRBJ1-2	TRBD1	16	many	TRBV5-6	CASSFSWTGGGNGYTF	TGTGCCAGCAGCTTTTCATGGACAGGGGGCGGAAATGGCTACACCTTC
TRBJ1-1	NA	11	many	TRBV7-9	CASSPAFEAFF	TGTGCCAGCAGCCCGGCGTTTGAAGCTTTCTTT
TRBJ2-1	TRBD2	19	many	TRBV28	CASNYPFGTSGDAYNEQFF	TGTGCCAGCAATTACCCCTTTGGAACTAGCGGGGACGCCTACAATGAGCAGTTCTTC
TRBJ1-1	NA	13	NA	TRBV20-1	CSAKITGLLGAFF	TGCAGTGCTAAAATAACGGGGCTCCTGGGGGCTTTCTTT
TRBJ1-6	NA	12	medium-sized	TRBV6-1	CASSSYNSPLHF	TGTGCCAGCAGCTCCTATAATTCACCCCTCCACTTT
TRBJ1-4	TRBD1	15	NA	TRBV3-1	CASSPGQVLNEKLFF	TGTGCCAGCAGCCCAGGACAGGTCCTTAATGAAAAACTGTTTTTT
TRBJ2-2	TRBD2	17	many	TRBV4-2	CASSQGESGRNTGELFF	TGTGCCAGCAGCCAAGGAGAAAGCGGGAGAAACACCGGGGAGCTGTTTTTT
TRBJ2-1	TRBD2	15	NA	TRBV3-1	CASRQASGRYNEQFF	TGTGCCAGCAGGCAGGCAAGCGGGAGATACAATGAGCAGTTCTTC
TRBJ1-2	TRBD1	15	many	TRBV27	CASSLSTTGRYGYTF	TGTGCCAGCAGTTTATCGACGACAGGGAGGTATGGCTACACCTTC
TRBJ1-2	NA	13	NA	TRBV6-1	CASRLQTDYGYTF	TGTGCCAGCAGGCTACAGACAGACTATGGCTACACCTTC
TRBJ1-1	TRBD1	16	many	TRBV6-2/TRBV6-3	CASSYGGQATNTEAFF	TGTGCCAGCAGTTACGGAGGACAGGCGACGAACACTGAAGCTTTCTTT
TRBJ2-7	TRBD1	13	many	TRBV5-6	CASSRTGVYEQYF	TGTGCCAGCAGCAGGACAGGGGTCTACGAGCAGTACTTC
TRBJ2-7	TRBD2	15	NA	TRBV7-8	CASSLVRELRYEQYF	TGTGCCAGCAGCTTAGTGCGGGAGCTACGGTACGAGCAGTACTTC
TRBJ2-7	NA	12	NA	TRBV11-1	CASSLTNYEQYF	TGTGCCAGTAGTCTTACCAACTACGAGCAGTACTTC
TRBJ2-2	TRBD1	18	many	TRBV20-1	CSARERKTGATNTGELFF	TGCAGTGCTAGAGAGAGAAAGACAGGGGCCACGAACACCGGGGAGCTGTTTTTT
TRBJ1-5	NA	14	NA	TRBV2	CASNQGMSNQPQHF	TGTGCCAGCAATCAGGGTATGAGCAATCAGCCCCAGCATTTT
TRBJ1-2	NA	14	many	TRBV18	CASSSGTGRPGYTF	TGTGCCAGCTCAAGCGGGACGGGGAGGCCTGGCTACACCTTC
TRBJ1-2	TRBD1	14	many	TRBV11-3	CASSFPGQTYGYTF	TGTGCCAGCAGCTTCCCGGGACAGACCTATGGCTACACCTTC
TRBJ2-3	TRBD2	14	medium-sized	TRBV2	CASAGTSRADTQYF	TGTGCCAGCGCTGGGACTAGCAGGGCAGATACGCAGTATTTT
TRBJ1-5	TRBD1	16	NA	TRBV4-1	CASSQDPGQGGQPQHF	TGCGCCAGCAGCCAAGACCCCGGACAGGGTGGACAGCCCCAGCATTTT
TRBJ2-3	TRBD2	11	many	TRBV2	CASNQRGGTTF	TGTGCCAGCAATCAGCGCGGGGGGACCACTTTC
TRBJ1-4	TRBD1	16	many	TRBV5-1	CASSLDGQGEYEKLFF	TGCGCCAGCAGCTTGGACGGACAGGGCGAATATGAAAAACTGTTTTTT
TRBJ1-2	NA	16	few	TRBV27	CASSPHTRDRRDGYTF	TGTGCCAGCAGCCCCCACACAAGGGATCGTCGTGACGGCTACACCTTC
TRBJ1-5	NA	12	NA	TRBV28	CASSLFSQPQHF	TGTGCCAGCAGTTTATTTAGTCAGCCCCAGCATTTT
TRBJ1-5	NA	14	NA	TRBV27	CASSLFAGTQPQHF	TGTGCCAGCAGTTTGTTTGCGGGGACTCAGCCCCAGCATTTT
TRBJ2-7	NA	14	many	TRBV2	CASSEALGPYEQYF	TGTGCCAGCAGTGAAGCGCTTGGACCTTACGAGCAGTACTTC
TRBJ2-1	NA	15	many	TRBV6-1	CASSLDRFSYNEQFF	TGTGCCAGCAGTTTAGACCGTTTCTCCTACAATGAGCAGTTCTTC
TRBJ2-7	NA	13	many	TRBV28	CASSPRQTYEQYF	TGTGCCAGCAGTCCACGACAGACCTACGAGCAGTACTTC
TRBJ2-7	TRBD2	20	NA	TRBV5-1	CASSLKASGGTSGSSYEQYF	TGCGCCAGCAGTTTAAAGGCCAGTGGGGGGACTAGCGGGAGCTCCTACGAGCAGTACTTC
TRBJ1-6	NA	18	many	TRBV6-4	CASSDSISRSSWDSPLHF	TGTGCCAGCAGTGACTCGATCAGTAGGAGTAGTTGGGATTCACCCCTCCACTTT
TRBJ2-5	TRBD2	19	many	TRBV2	CASSPAIREGLSRSETQYF	TGTGCCAGCAGCCCAGCTATACGGGAGGGCCTCTCTCGTTCAGAGACCCAGTACTTC
TRBJ2-2	NA	15	many	TRBV10-3	CAISETNGGTGELFF	TGTGCCATCAGTGAGACTAACGGGGGCACCGGGGAGCTGTTTTTT
TRBJ2-7	NA	15	many	TRBV5-6	CASSGRMGPTGEQYF	TGTGCCAGCAGCGGACGGATGGGACCGACCGGGGAGCAGTACTTC
TRBJ1-2	TRBD1	13	many	TRBV20-1	CSARVRGGGGYTF	TGCAGTGCTAGAGTCAGAGGGGGCGGTGGCTACACCTTC
TRBJ2-3	TRBD1	12	many	TRBV30	CARRGLADTQYF	TGTGCCCGCAGGGGGCTAGCAGATACGCAGTATTTT
TRBJ2-7	TRBD2	16	NA	TRBV27	CASSFTGTSGGAEQYF	TGTGCCAGCAGTTTCACCGGGACTAGCGGGGGGGCTGAGCAGTACTTC
TRBJ2-1	NA	13	NA	TRBV11-2	CASSLGTLGEQFF	TGTGCCAGCAGCCTCGGGACTTTGGGTGAGCAGTTCTTC
TRBJ1-3	NA	14	many	TRBV5-1	CASSLTTSGNTIYF	TGCGCCAGCAGCTTGACGACCTCTGGAAACACCATATATTTT
TRBJ2-1	TRBD2	15	many	TRBV7-3	CASSSLAGGPNEQFF	TGTGCCAGCAGCTCACTAGCGGGGGGGCCAAATGAGCAGTTCTTC
TRBJ1-2	TRBD1	17	many	TRBV6-5	CASSYSRTGGTNYGYTF	TGTGCCAGCAGTTACTCTCGCACAGGGGGTACTAACTATGGCTACACCTTC
TRBJ2-5	NA	12	medium-sized	TRBV29-1	CSVFGYQETQYF	TGCAGCGTTTTCGGGTACCAAGAGACCCAGTACTTC
TRBJ2-1	TRBD1	14	NA	TRBV20-1	CSARGQGSYNEQFF	TGCAGTGCTAGGGGACAGGGCTCCTACAATGAGCAGTTCTTC
TRBJ2-1	TRBD2	17	NA	TRBV7-6	CASSLASGRIGSNEQFF	TGTGCCAGCAGCTTAGCGAGCGGGAGAATCGGGTCCAATGAGCAGTTCTTC
TRBJ2-3	TRBD2	16	many	TRBV5-1	CASRGVAGGGTDTQYF	TGCGCCAGCAGGGGAGTAGCGGGAGGAGGGACAGATACGCAGTATTTT
TRBJ2-7	NA	14	NA	TRBV28	CASRESGVPYEQYF	TGTGCCAGCAGAGAATCTGGGGTTCCCTACGAGCAGTACTTC